In its sample, the clone carrying this TCR beta chain was seen a few times. Its target is not known. These data originate in a study of beta chain features in type 1 diabetes. Looking at the study overall: Comparable age, gender and cell yields were observed in patients relative to healthy donors.

Study outcomes and limitations: In these data, an HLA type influence on TCRB rearrangement remained unresolved. Type 1 diabetes patients had TCRB CDR3s that were shorter (moderately but significantly so) in all four CD4+ subsets. Healthy donors had naive, central memory and Treg TCRB repertoires that appeared less similar than those seen among patients.

This CDR3 comprises 14 residues. The germline CDR1 and CDR2 sequences are SGHNT and YYREEE (reference sequence). V was pared by 2 bases and J by 11 bases, with 20 bases between. Every isolated RNA sample was fully reverse transcribed, so sequencing captured expressed TCRB transcripts. Repertoires were generated with immunoSEQ multiplex PCR, while TCRdb's copy carries only in-frame clones and drops some. Of about 710,000 clones in the sample, roughly an eighth were seen once. The specimen sequenced was naive CD4+ T cells from blood. This receptor was identified in a man in his late teens or twenties with type 1 diabetes. The chain has TRBV5-4 and TRBJ2-7, with D hard to call. The CDR3 nucleotides read TGTGCCAGCAGCTTCCGACCGAGACTCGCGATGGAGTACTTC. This translates into CASSFRPRLAMEYF.